This is a list of T cell receptor beta chains from one sample in a study of T cell responses to AZD1222 COVID-19 vaccine. Measured with immunoSEQ multiplex PCR; TCRdb has only the in-frame clones, and not every one. The table includes over 100,000 clones, roughly nine tenths detected once. The sequenced sample was peripheral blood, obtained on day 0 of AZD1222 vaccination. These TCRs come from an adult in good health. The CDR3 runs from the conserved cysteine through the conserved F or W. D genes are given only for firm matches. Clone size is not always given. Where it is, it says once, few, many or a class for expanded clones.

CDR3 protein	CDR3 DNA	V gene	J gene	D gene	clone size
CASSLSSSVKQFF	TGTGCCAGCAGCCTTTCTAGTTCCGTTAAGCAGTTCTTC	TRBV3-1/TRBV3-2	TRBJ2-1	-	-
CASSLEAGTGYGYTF	TGTGCCAGCAGCTTAGAAGCAGGAACTGGCTATGGCTACACCTTC	TRBV7-8	TRBJ1-2	-	-
CASSLWGNEKLFF	TGTGCCAGCAGTTTATGGGGGAATGAAAAACTGTTTTTT	TRBV28	TRBJ1-4	-	many
CASSLRGGDDEQFF	TGTGCCAGCAGCTTGAGAGGGGGGGACGATGAGCAGTTCTTC	TRBV7-2	TRBJ2-1	-	-
CASSQVSGGAGETQYF	TGCGCCAGCAGCCAAGTTAGCGGGGGGGCTGGGGAGACCCAGTACTTC	TRBV4-3	TRBJ2-5	TRBD2	-
CASSREPAGEKLFF	TGTGCCAGCAGTAGGGAGCCCGCGGGGGAAAAACTGTTTTTT	TRBV6-5	TRBJ1-4	-	once
CSVALASNEQYF	TGCAGCGTTGCCCTAGCGTCGAACGAGCAGTACTTC	TRBV29-1	TRBJ2-7	-	-
CASSLRQGQAFF	TGTGCCAGCAGTTTAAGACAGGGACAAGCTTTCTTT	TRBV6-5	TRBJ1-1	TRBD1	once
CASSLEPMAEAFF	TGTGCCAGCAGCTTAGAGCCGATGGCTGAAGCTTTCTTT	TRBV11-2	TRBJ1-1	-	few
CASSPRGESSPLHF	TGTGCCAGCTCACCGAGGGGAGAGAGTTCACCCCTCCACTTT	TRBV18	TRBJ1-6	-	few
CASSHPGPSFAYGYTF	TGTGCCAGCAGCCACCCCGGGCCGAGCTTCGCCTATGGCTACACCTTC	TRBV3-1/TRBV3-2	TRBJ1-2	-	-
CASSLWDATSNEQFF	TGCGCCAGCAGCTTATGGGACGCTACCAGCAATGAGCAGTTCTTC	TRBV5-1	TRBJ2-1	-	-
CASGAGSGGSTQYF	TGTGCCAGCGGTGCCGGTAGCGGGGGCTCTACGCAGTATTTT	TRBV9	TRBJ2-3	TRBD2	-
CASSIDQVRGRGALFGYTF	TGTGCCAGTAGTATAGATCAAGTCAGGGGGCGAGGGGCCCTATTTGGCTACACCTTC	TRBV19	TRBJ1-2	TRBD1	-
CASSLDGGNTEAFF	TGCGCCAGCAGCTTGGACGGGGGGAACACTGAAGCTTTCTTT	TRBV5-1	TRBJ1-1	-	-
CASTPRQNYGYTF	TGTGCCAGTACCCCACGCCAAAACTATGGCTACACCTTC	TRBV19	TRBJ1-2	-	-
CASSRQSPHGYTF	TGTGCCAGCAGTCGGCAGAGTCCACATGGCTACACCTTC	TRBV5-8	TRBJ1-2	-	few
CASSLGDGRGYTF	TGTGCCAGCAGCTTAGGGGACGGCCGGGGCTACACCTTC	TRBV7-2	TRBJ1-2	-	-
CASSGESNQPQHF	TGTGCCAGCAGCGGGGAGAGCAATCAGCCCCAGCATTTT	TRBV2	TRBJ1-5	-	-
CATSSGSSGNTIYF	TGTGCCACCAGCAGTGGGAGCTCTGGAAACACCATATATTTT	TRBV15	TRBJ1-3	-	-
CASSEVGTEAFF	TGTGCCAGCAGCGAGGTAGGCACTGAAGCTTTCTTT	TRBV3-1/TRBV3-2	TRBJ1-1	-	-
CASSLETSGGPDTQYF	TGTGCCAGTAGTCTGGAGACTAGCGGGGGCCCAGATACGCAGTATTTT	TRBV19	TRBJ2-3	TRBD2	-
CASRVTGTNEKLFF	TGTGCCAGCAGGGTGACAGGGACTAATGAAAAACTGTTTTTT	TRBV5-5	TRBJ1-4	TRBD1	-
CASSHGEAGTRNIQYF	TGTGCCAGCAGCCATGGGGAAGCCGGGACGCGAAACATTCAGTACTTC	TRBV3-1/TRBV3-2	TRBJ2-4	-	-
CAWSKGFSYEQYF	TGTGCCTGGAGTAAGGGATTCTCCTACGAGCAGTACTTC	TRBV30	TRBJ2-7	-	-
CASSLGDRNYGYTF	TGCGCCAGCAGCTTGGGGGACAGGAACTATGGCTACACCTTC	TRBV5-1	TRBJ1-2	TRBD1	few
CASSRDRADQPQHF	TGTGCCAGTAGCCGGGACAGGGCAGATCAGCCCCAGCATTTT	TRBV19	TRBJ1-5	TRBD1	-
CASSPRVAPGSNQPQHF	TGTGCCAGTAGTCCCCGGGTCGCTCCGGGGAGCAATCAGCCCCAGCATTTT	TRBV19	TRBJ1-5	-	-
CASSVAAASATYEQYF	TGTGCCAGCAGCGTAGCTGCGGCTAGCGCCACCTACGAGCAGTACTTC	TRBV9	TRBJ2-7	-	-
CASSGGRNQPQHF	TGTGCCAGCAGCGGGGGTCGGAATCAGCCCCAGCATTTT	TRBV7-8	TRBJ1-5	-	-
CASSLSTGANEAFF	TGTGCCAGCAGCTTGAGTACGGGGGCGAACGAAGCTTTCTTT	TRBV5-4	TRBJ1-1	-	few
CASSYRQGDQPQHF	TGTGCCAGCAGTTACAGACAGGGAGATCAGCCCCAGCATTTT	TRBV6-5	TRBJ1-5	TRBD1	-
CASRFKGTDTQYF	TGTGCCAGCAGATTCAAGGGGACAGATACGCAGTATTTT	TRBV5-6	TRBJ2-3	-	-
CASSLWETGTTNEKLFF	TGTGCCAGCAGTTTATGGGAAACAGGGACAACTAATGAAAAACTGTTTTTT	TRBV28	TRBJ1-4	-	many
CASSIRAHSSYNEQFF	TGTGCCAGTAGTATTCGGGCCCACTCTTCTTACAATGAGCAGTTCTTC	TRBV19	TRBJ2-1	-	-
CASSLDGFRYEQYF	TGCGCCAGCAGCTTGGATGGGTTTCGGTACGAGCAGTACTTC	TRBV5-1	TRBJ2-7	-	-
CASSPPGRSEDTQYF	TGTGCCAGCAGCCCGCCGGGCCGGAGTGAAGATACGCAGTATTTT	TRBV7-9	TRBJ2-3	-	-
CASSYSSGHGGNTIYF	TGTGCCAGCAGTTACTCGTCCGGACACGGGGGAAACACCATATATTTT	TRBV6-6	TRBJ1-3	-	-
CASRSIGPANYGYTF	TGCGCCAGCAGGTCCATAGGGCCGGCTAACTATGGCTACACCTTC	TRBV4-1	TRBJ1-2	-	-
CASSHGASTFF	TGTGCCAGCAGTCACGGGGCCAGTACTTTCTTT	TRBV6-2/TRBV6-3	TRBJ1-1	-	-
CASSEVNQPQHF	TGCGCCAGCAGTGAAGTCAATCAGCCCCAGCATTTT	TRBV10-2	TRBJ1-5	-	-
CASSLGGRINEQFF	TGTGCCAGCAGCTTGGGTGGGAGGATCAATGAGCAGTTCTTC	TRBV5-6	TRBJ2-1	-	-
CASSLDTEAFF	TGCGCCAGCAGCCTCGACACTGAAGCTTTCTTT	TRBV5-1	TRBJ1-1	-	-
CASGQGGSYNEQFF	TGCGCCAGCGGCCAGGGGGGCTCCTACAATGAGCAGTTCTTC	TRBV5-1	TRBJ2-1	-	-
CASSPGPPNGELNEQFF	TGTGCCAGCAGCCCCGGTCCACCGAACGGGGAACTAAATGAGCAGTTCTTC	TRBV13	TRBJ2-1	-	-
CASSQQDSANYGYTF	TGTGCCAGCTCACAACAGGACAGCGCTAACTATGGCTACACCTTC	TRBV18	TRBJ1-2	-	once
CASSGRTAYGYTF	TGTGCCAGCAGTGGACGGACAGCTTATGGCTACACCTTC	TRBV2	TRBJ1-2	-	-
CASSFGLEGSYNEQFF	TGTGCCAGCAGTTTCGGACTAGAAGGGTCCTACAATGAGCAGTTCTTC	TRBV28	TRBJ2-1	TRBD2	-
CASSERTSGNRGTQYF	TGCGCCAGCAGTGAGCGGACTAGCGGGAATCGGGGGACCCAGTACTTC	TRBV10-1	TRBJ2-5	TRBD2	-
CASSQDGGQGVSGNTIYF	TGCGCCAGCAGCCAAGATGGGGGACAGGGGGTCTCTGGAAACACCATATATTTT	TRBV4-1	TRBJ1-3	TRBD1	once
CASGPGLGLNEQFF	TGTGCTAGCGGACCGGGACTAGGCCTCAATGAGCAGTTCTTC	TRBV7-7	TRBJ2-1	TRBD2	once